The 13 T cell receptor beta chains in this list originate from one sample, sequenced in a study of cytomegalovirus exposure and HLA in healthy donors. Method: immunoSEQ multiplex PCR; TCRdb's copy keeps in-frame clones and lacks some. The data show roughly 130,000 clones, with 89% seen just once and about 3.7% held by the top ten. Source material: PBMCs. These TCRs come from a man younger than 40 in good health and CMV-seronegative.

The CDR3 sequence: CASKDFWDSRNEQFF. CDR3 sequence (DNA): TGTGCCAGCAAGGACTTCTGGGACAGTAGGAATGAGCAGTTCTTC. V is TRBV6-1 and J is TRBJ2-1, with 7 bases fitting TRBD1. Trimming removed 7 bases from V and 7 bases from J; junction bases left unmatched: 13. This CDR3 has 15 residues. Germline values: CDR1 MNHNS, CDR2 SASEGT.

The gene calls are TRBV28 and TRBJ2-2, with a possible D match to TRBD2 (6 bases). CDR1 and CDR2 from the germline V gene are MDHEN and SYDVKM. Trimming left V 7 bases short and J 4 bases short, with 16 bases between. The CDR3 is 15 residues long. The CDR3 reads CASIGGGATTGELFF. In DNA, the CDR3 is TGTGCCAGCATCGGCGGAGGGGCGACCACCGGGGAGCTGTTTTTT.

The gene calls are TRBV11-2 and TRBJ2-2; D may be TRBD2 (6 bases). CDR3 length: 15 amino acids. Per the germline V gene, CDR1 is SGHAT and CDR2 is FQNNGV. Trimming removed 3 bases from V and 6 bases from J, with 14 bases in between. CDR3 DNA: TGTGCCAGCAGCTTGAGGGGCGGGGAGGCCGGGGAGCTGTTTTTT. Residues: CASSLRGGEAGELFF.

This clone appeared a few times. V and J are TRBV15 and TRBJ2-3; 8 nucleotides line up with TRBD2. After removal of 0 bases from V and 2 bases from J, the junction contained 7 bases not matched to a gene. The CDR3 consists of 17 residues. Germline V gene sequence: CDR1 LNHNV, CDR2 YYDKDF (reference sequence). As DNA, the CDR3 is TGTGCCACCAGCAGAGATCCCCATAGCGGGGACACAGATACGCAGTATTTT. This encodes CATSRDPHSGDTDTQYF. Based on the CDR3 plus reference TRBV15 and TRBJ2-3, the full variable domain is DAMVIQNPRYQVTQFGKPVTLSCSQTLNHNVMYWYQQKSSQAPKLLFHYYDKDFNNEADTPDNFQSRRPNTSFCFLDIRSPGLGDTAMYLCATSRDPHSGDTDTQYFGPGTRLTVL.

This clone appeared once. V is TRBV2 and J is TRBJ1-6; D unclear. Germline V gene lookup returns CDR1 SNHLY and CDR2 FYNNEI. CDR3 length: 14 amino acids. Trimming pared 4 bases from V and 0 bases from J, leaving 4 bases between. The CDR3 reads CASSASSYNSPLHF. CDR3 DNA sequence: TGTGCCAGCAGTGCCAGCTCCTATAATTCACCCCTCCACTTT.

CDR3 bases: TGTGCCAGCAGCTTCACAGAGCCTGGGGCCAACGTCCTGACTTTC. Its protein product is CASSFTEPGANVLTF. The rearrangement joins TRBV7-9 to TRBJ2-6; no clear D gene. V was shortened by 3 bases and J by 2 bases, with 8 bases between the two germline ends. Looked up from germline, CDR1 is SEHNR and CDR2 is FQNEAQ (reference sequence). The CDR3 covers 15 residues.

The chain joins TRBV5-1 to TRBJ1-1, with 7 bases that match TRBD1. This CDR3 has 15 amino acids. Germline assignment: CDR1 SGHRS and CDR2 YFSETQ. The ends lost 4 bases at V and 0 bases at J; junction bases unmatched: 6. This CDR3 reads CASSAGTVMNTEAFF. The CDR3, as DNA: TGCGCCAGCAGCGCCGGGACAGTTATGAACACTGAAGCTTTCTTT.

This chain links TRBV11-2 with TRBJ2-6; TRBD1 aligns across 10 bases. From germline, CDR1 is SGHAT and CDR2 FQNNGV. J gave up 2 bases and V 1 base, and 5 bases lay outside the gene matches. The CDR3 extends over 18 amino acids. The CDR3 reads CASSLGQGASTGANVLTF. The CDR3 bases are TGTGCCAGCAGCTTAGGACAGGGGGCTTCGACTGGGGCCAACGTCCTGACTTTC.

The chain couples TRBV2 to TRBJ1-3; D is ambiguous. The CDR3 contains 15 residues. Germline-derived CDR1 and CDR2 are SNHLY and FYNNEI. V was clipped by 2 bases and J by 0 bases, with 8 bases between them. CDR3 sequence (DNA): TGTGCCAGCAGTGAATCACTCTCCTCTGGAAACACCATATATTTT. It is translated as CASSESLSSGNTIYF.

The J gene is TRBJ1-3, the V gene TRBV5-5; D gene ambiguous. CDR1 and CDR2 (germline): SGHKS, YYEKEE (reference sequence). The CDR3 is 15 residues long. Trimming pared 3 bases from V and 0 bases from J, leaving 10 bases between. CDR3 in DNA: TGTGCCAGCAGCTCGGCAGGCTACTCTGGAAACACCATATATTTT. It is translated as CASSSAGYSGNTIYF.

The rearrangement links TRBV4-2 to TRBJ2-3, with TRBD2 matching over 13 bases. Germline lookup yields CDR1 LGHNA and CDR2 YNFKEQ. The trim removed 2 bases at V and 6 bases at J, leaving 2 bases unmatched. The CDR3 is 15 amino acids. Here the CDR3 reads CASSQSTSGGDTQYF. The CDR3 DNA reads TGTGCCAGCAGCCAATCGACTAGCGGGGGGGATACGCAGTATTTT.

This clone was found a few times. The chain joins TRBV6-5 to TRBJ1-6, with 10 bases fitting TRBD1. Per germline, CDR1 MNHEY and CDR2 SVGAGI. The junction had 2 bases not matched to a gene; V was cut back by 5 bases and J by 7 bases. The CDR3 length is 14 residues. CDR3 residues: CASSRTGGNSPLHF. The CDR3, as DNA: TGTGCCAGCAGTCGGACAGGGGGGAATTCACCCCTCCACTTT.

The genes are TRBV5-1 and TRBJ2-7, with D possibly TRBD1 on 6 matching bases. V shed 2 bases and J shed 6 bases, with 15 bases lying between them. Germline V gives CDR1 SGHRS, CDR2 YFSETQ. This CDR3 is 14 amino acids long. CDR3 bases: TGCGCCAGCAGCTTCATAACCGGGACAAGCGAGCAGTACTTC. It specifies CASSFITGTSEQYF.